Listed below are T cell receptor beta chains from one sample, sequenced in a study of blood T cell repertoires in COVID-19. The protocol was immunoSEQ multiplex PCR, while the TCRdb copy is restricted to in-frame clones and leaves out a portion. The sample contains around 79,000 clones, 88% of which appear only once. Sequenced material: peripheral blood. These TCRs come from a human donor in a cohort sampled during active COVID-19. The CDR3 runs from the conserved cysteine through the conserved F or W. Each record gives: clone size, CDR3 length, D gene, J gene, V gene, CDR3 protein, CDR3 DNA. The D gene is left open where the match is weak. Clone size, where shown, is once, few, many, or a class for clones that have expanded.

>few|13|TRBD1|TRBJ1-2|TRBV2
CARTLSTGDGYTF
TGTGCCAGAACCCTTTCGACAGGGGATGGCTACACCTTC
>.|16|TRBD1|TRBJ1-3|TRBV5-4
CASSSQGASSGNTIYF
TGTGCCAGCAGCTCCCAGGGGGCGAGCTCTGGAAACACCATATATTTT
>.|15|TRBD1|TRBJ2-7|TRBV3-1/TRBV3-2
CASSQPGQGVYEQYF
TGTGCCAGCAGCCAGCCGGGACAGGGTGTTTACGAGCAGTACTTC
>.|16|TRBD1|TRBJ2-1|TRBV29-1
CSVEPGSGQGVNEQFF
TGCAGCGTTGAACCGGGTTCGGGACAGGGGGTCAATGAGCAGTTCTTC
>few|16|.|TRBJ1-5|TRBV3-1/TRBV3-2
CASSQGIGAGNQPQHF
TGTGCCAGCAGCCAAGGGATAGGGGCAGGCAATCAGCCCCAGCATTTT
>.|17|.|TRBJ1-3|TRBV4-1
CASSQGVAGLVGNTIYF
TGCGCCAGCAGCCAAGGAGTGGCGGGGCTCGTTGGAAACACCATATATTTT
>.|16|TRBD2|TRBJ2-3|TRBV15
CATSRPPGEGKDTQYF
TGTGCCACCAGCAGACCTCCCGGGGAGGGCAAAGATACGCAGTATTTT
>.|14|.|TRBJ1-5|TRBV30
CAWSRRLSNQPQHF
TGTGCCTGGAGTCGGAGGTTGAGCAATCAGCCCCAGCATTTT
>.|13|.|TRBJ1-1|TRBV6-2/TRBV6-3
CASSYRPRTEAFF
TGTGCCAGCAGTTACCGTCCCCGCACTGAAGCTTTCTTT
>.|13|TRBD1|TRBJ1-5|TRBV27
CATGRQGSQPQHF
TGTGCCACCGGTCGACAGGGGAGTCAGCCCCAGCATTTT
>.|14|.|TRBJ2-7|TRBV7-2
CASSAGTYRGEQYF
TGTGCCAGCAGCGCCGGGACTTACCGAGGGGAGCAGTACTTC
>.|14|.|TRBJ1-1|TRBV11-2
CASSPRRGSTEAFF
TGTGCCAGCAGCCCGCGAAGGGGTTCCACTGAAGCTTTCTTT
>.|16|TRBD1|TRBJ2-3|TRBV19
CASSILWTGHTDTQYF
TGTGCCAGTAGTATCTTATGGACAGGCCACACAGATACGCAGTATTTT
>.|15|.|TRBJ2-7|TRBV4-1
CASSQSGQPGYEQYF
TGCGCCAGCAGCCAATCTGGACAGCCGGGCTACGAGCAGTACTTC
>.|15|TRBD2|TRBJ2-3|TRBV30
CAWAQLAGASDTQYF
TGTGCCTGGGCCCAGCTAGCGGGAGCGTCAGATACGCAGTATTTT
>.|14|.|TRBJ2-5|TRBV28
CASSLSRVQETQYF
TGTGCCAGCAGTTTGTCCAGGGTTCAAGAGACCCAGTACTTC
>once|13|TRBD1|TRBJ2-2|TRBV15
CASRGRPSGELFF
TGTGCCTCCAGGGGGCGACCGAGCGGGGAGCTGTTTTTT
>.|16|.|TRBJ2-6|TRBV5-1
CASSTGGGRGANVLTF
TGCGCCAGCAGCACGGGCGGAGGCCGCGGGGCCAACGTCCTGACTTTC
>.|16|.|TRBJ2-7|TRBV28
CASSLPPLAQNYEQYF
TGTGCCAGCAGTTTGCCCCCTCTAGCGCAAAACTACGAGCAGTACTTC
>few|15|TRBD1|TRBJ1-2|TRBV30
CAWSYGTGMSYGYTF
TGTGCCTGGAGCTATGGGACAGGGATGAGCTATGGCTACACCTTC
>.|16|.|TRBJ2-1|TRBV5-6
CASSLALELVYNEQFF
TGTGCCAGCAGCTTGGCATTGGAGCTGGTCTACAATGAGCAGTTCTTC
>.|13|.|TRBJ1-2|TRBV7-9
CASSLTGNNGYTF
TGTGCCAGCAGCTTAACAGGGAACAATGGCTACACCTTC
>.|16|TRBD1|TRBJ1-3|TRBV6-6
CASSSTGGFSGNTIYF
TGTGCCAGCAGTTCGACAGGGGGATTCTCTGGAAACACCATATATTTT
>.|19|TRBD1|TRBJ1-1|TRBV12-5
CASGLVLSNWDRVNTEAFF
TGTGCTAGTGGTTTGGTCCTATCCAACTGGGACAGGGTGAACACTGAAGCTTTCTTT
>.|14|TRBD1|TRBJ1-2|TRBV3-1/TRBV3-2
CASSPDRDIYGYTF
TGTGCCAGCAGCCCCGACAGGGATATATATGGCTACACCTTC
>.|14|TRBD1|TRBJ2-7|TRBV6-6
CASRRDREVYEQYF
TGTGCCAGCAGAAGGGACAGGGAGGTCTACGAGCAGTACTTC
>.|13|TRBD1|TRBJ1-5|TRBV5-6
CASSRYRGQPQHF
TGTGCCAGCAGCCGTTACAGGGGTCAGCCCCAGCATTTT
>.|15|TRBD1|TRBJ2-2|TRBV5-1
CASSLRQGMFGELFF
TGCGCCAGCAGCTTGAGACAGGGAATGTTCGGGGAGCTGTTTTTT
>.|15|TRBD1|TRBJ1-5|TRBV27
CASSKLDRGVQPQHF
TGTGCCAGCAGTAAATTAGACAGGGGCGTTCAGCCCCAGCATTTT
>.|16|TRBD1|TRBJ1-6|TRBV19
CASSIDPGGVNSPLHF
TGTGCCAGTAGTATAGATCCAGGGGGCGTCAATTCACCCCTCCACTTT
>once|12|.|TRBJ1-1|TRBV12-3/TRBV12-4
CASSFWGPGAFF
TGTGCCAGCAGTTTCTGGGGGCCTGGAGCTTTCTTT
>.|14|.|TRBJ2-2|TRBV30
CAWSYSTNTGELFF
TGTGCCTGGAGTTACAGCACCAACACCGGGGAGCTGTTTTTT
>.|16|.|TRBJ2-4|TRBV3-1/TRBV3-2
CASSQGRRTAKNIQYF
TGTGCCAGCAGCCAAGGGCGGAGGACCGCCAAAAACATTCAGTACTTC